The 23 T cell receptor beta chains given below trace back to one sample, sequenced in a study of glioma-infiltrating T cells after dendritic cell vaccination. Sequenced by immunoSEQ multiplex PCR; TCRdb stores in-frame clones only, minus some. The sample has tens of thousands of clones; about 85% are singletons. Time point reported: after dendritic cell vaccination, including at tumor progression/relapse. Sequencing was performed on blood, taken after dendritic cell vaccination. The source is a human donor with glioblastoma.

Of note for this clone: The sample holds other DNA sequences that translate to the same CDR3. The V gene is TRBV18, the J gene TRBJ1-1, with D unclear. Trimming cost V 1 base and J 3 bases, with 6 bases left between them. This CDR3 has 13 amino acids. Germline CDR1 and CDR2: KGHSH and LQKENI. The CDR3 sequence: CASSPRQDTEAFF. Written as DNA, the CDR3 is TGTGCCAGCTCACCACGGCAGGACACTGAAGCTTTCTTT.

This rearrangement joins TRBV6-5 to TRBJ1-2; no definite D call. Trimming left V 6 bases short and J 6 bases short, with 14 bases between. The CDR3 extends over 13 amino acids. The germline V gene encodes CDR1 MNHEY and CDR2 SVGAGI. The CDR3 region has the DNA TGTGCCAGCAGAAAGAGGACTGCTGATGGCTACACCTTC. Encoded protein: CASRKRTADGYTF.

The CDR3 reads CASSLPGVKWGNYGYTF. The DNA of the CDR3 is TGTGCCAGCAGTTTACCCGGGGTCAAGTGGGGTAACTATGGCTACACCTTC. The genes are TRBV28 and TRBJ1-2; D is ambiguous. The CDR3 contains 17 residues. Trimming took off 2 bases at V and 1 base at J, with 17 bases between the two ends. From germline, CDR1 is MDHEN and CDR2 SYDVKM.

The CDR3 DNA is TGTGCCAGCAGCTTAGGCGGCTCAACTAACTATGGCTACACCTTC. It is translated as CASSLGGSTNYGYTF. The J gene is TRBJ1-2, the V gene TRBV7-8; no clear D gene. Trimming pared 1 base from V and 0 bases from J, leaving 9 bases between. The CDR3 loop spans 15 amino acids. The germline CDR1 and CDR2 sequences are SGHVS and FQNEAQ.

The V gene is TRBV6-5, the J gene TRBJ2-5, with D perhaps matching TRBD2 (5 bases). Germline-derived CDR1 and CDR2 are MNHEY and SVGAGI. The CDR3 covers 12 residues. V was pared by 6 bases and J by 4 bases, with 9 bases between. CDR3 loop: CASSGVGETQYF. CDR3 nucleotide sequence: TGTGCCAGCAGCGGGGTGGGAGAGACCCAGTACTTC.

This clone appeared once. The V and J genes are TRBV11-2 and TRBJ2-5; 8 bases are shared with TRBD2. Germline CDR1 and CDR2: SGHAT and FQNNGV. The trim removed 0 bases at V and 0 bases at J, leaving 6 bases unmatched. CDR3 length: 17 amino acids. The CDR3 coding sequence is TGTGCCAGCAGCTTAGATGGCTCTAGCGGGTACCAAGAGACCCAGTACTTC. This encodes CASSLDGSSGYQETQYF. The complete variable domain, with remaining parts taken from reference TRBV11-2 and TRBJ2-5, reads EAGVAQSPRYKIIEKRQSVAFWCNPISGHATLYWYQQILGQGPKLLIQFQNNGVVDDSQLPKDRFSAERLKGVDSTLKIQPAKLEDSAVYLCASSLDGSSGYQETQYFGPGTRLLVL.

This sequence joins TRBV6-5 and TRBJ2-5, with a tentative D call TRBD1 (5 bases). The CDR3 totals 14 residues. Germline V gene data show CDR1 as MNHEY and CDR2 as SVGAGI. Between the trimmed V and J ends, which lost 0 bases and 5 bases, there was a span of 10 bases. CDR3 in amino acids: CASSYSSKGETQYF. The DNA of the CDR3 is TGTGCCAGCAGTTACTCGAGTAAGGGGGAGACCCAGTACTTC.

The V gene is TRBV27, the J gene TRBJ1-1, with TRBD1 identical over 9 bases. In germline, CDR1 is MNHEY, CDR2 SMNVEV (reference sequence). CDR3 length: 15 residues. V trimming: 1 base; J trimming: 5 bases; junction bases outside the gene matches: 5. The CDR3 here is CASSLFGTGWTEAFF. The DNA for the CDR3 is TGTGCCAGCAGTTTATTTGGGACAGGGTGGACTGAAGCTTTCTTT.

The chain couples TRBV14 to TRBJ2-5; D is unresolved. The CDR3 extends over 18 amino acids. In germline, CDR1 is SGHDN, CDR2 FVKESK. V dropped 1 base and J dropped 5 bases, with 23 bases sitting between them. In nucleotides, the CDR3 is TGTGCCAGCAGCCAAGGCTCGCGGAACGATTTGAAAAGGGAGACCCAGTACTTC. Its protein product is CASSQGSRNDLKRETQYF.

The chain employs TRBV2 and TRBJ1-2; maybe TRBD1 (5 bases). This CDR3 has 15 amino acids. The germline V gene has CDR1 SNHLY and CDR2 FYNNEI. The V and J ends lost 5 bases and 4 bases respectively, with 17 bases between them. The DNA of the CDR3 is TGTGCCAGCAGTATAGGTACATGGGGCCTCTATGGCTACACCTTC. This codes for CASSIGTWGLYGYTF.

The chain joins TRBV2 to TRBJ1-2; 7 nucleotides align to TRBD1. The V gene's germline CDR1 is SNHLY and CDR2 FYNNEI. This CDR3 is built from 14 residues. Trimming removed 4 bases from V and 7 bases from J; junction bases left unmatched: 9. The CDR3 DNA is TGTGCCAGCAGTGGAGCCGGGACAGTGTTTGGCTACACCTTC. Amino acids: CASSGAGTVFGYTF.

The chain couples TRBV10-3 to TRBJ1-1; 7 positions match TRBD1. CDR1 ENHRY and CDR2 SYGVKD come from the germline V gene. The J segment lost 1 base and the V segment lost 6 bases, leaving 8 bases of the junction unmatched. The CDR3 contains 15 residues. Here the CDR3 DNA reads TGTGCCATCAGACGGCCGGGGACAGCGAACACTGAAGCTTTCTTT. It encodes CAIRRPGTANTEAFF.

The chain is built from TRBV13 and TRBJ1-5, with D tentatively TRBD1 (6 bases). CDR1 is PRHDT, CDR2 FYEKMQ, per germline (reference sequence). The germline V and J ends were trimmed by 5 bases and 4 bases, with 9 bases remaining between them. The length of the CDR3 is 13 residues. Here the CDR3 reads CASSPGQNQPQHF. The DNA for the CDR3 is TGTGCCAGCAGCCCCGGACAGAATCAGCCCCAGCATTTT.

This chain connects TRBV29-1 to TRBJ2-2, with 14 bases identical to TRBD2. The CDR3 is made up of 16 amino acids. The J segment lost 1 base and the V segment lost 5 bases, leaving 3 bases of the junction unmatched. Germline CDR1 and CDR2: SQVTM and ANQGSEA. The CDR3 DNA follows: TGCAGCGTTAGGACTAGCGGGAGGAAGAACACCGGGGAGCTGTTTTTT. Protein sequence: CSVRTSGRKNTGELFF.

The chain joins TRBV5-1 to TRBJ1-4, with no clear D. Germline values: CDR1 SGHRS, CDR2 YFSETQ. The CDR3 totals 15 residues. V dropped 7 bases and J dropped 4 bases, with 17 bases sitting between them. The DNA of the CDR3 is TGCGCCAGCTGTCGGGGAGACGATGATAATGAAAAACTGTTTTTT. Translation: CASCRGDDDNEKLFF.

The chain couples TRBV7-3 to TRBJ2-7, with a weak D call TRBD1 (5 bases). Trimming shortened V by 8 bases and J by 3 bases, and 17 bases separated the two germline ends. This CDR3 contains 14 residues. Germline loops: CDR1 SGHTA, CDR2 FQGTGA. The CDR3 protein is CASLRALSDYEQYF. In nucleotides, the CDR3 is TGTGCCAGCCTCAGGGCGTTAAGCGACTACGAGCAGTACTTC.

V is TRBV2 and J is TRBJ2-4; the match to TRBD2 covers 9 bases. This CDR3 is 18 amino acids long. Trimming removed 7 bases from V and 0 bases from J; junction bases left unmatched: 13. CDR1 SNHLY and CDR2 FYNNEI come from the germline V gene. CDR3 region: CASTQGWREGLAKNIQYF. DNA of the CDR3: TGTGCCAGCACCCAGGGGTGGCGGGAGGGACTAGCCAAAAACATTCAGTACTTC.

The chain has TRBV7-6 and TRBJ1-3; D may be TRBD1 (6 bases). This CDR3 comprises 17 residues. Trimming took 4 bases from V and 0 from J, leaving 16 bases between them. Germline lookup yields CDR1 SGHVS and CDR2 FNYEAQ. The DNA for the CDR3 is TGTGCCAGCAGCTCCTTGGCAGGGGCGAGCTCTGGAAACACCATATATTTT. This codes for CASSSLAGASSGNTIYF. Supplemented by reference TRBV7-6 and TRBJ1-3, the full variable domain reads GAGVSQSPRYKVTKRGQDVALRCDPISGHVSLYWYRQALGQGPEFLTYFNYEAQQDKSGLPNDRFSAERPEGSISTLTIQRTEQRDSAMYRCASSSLAGASSGNTIYFGEGSWLTVV.

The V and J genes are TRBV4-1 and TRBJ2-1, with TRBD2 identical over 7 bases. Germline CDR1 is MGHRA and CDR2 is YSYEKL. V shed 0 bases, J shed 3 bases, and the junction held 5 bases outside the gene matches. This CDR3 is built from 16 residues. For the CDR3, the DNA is TGCGCCAGCAGCCAAGATCTAGCGGAGGACTACAATGAGCAGTTCTTC. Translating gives CASSQDLAEDYNEQFF.

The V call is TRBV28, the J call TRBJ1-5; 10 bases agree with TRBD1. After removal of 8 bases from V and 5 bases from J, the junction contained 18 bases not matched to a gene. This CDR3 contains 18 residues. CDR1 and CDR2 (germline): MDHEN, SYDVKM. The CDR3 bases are TGTGCCAGCGAGGACCTTCTCGGACAGGGGGTAAGGTATCAGCCCCAGCATTTT. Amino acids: CASEDLLGQGVRYQPQHF.

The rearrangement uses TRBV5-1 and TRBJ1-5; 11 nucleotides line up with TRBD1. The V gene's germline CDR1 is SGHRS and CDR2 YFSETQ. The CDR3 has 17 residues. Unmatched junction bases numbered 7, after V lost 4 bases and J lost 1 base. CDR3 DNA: TGCGCCAGCAGCCCCGGACAGGGGGCCGGAAGCAATCAGCCCCAGCATTTT. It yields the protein CASSPGQGAGSNQPQHF.

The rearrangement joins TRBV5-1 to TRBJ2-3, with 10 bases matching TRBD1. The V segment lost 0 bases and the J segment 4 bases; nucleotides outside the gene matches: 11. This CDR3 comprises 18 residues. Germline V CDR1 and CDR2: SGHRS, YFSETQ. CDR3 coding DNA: TGCGCCAGCAGCTTGGCAAGATTGGGGACAGGGGTGGCAGATACGCAGTATTTT. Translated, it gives CASSLARLGTGVADTQYF. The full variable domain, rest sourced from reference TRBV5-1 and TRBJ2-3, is KAGVTQTPRYLIKTRGQQVTLSCSPISGHRSVSWYQQTPGQGLQFLFEYFSETQRNKGNFPGRFSGRQFSNSRSEMNVSTLELGDSALYLCASSLARLGTGVADTQYFGPGTRLTVL.

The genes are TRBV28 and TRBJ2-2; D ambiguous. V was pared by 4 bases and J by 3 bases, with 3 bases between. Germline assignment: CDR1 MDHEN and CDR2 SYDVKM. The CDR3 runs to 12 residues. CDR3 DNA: TGTGCCAGCAGTTCCTACACCGGGGAGCTGTTTTTT. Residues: CASSSYTGELFF.